A single sample gave rise to the 25 T cell receptor beta chains below, sequenced in a study of cytomegalovirus exposure and HLA in healthy donors. Generated by immunoSEQ multiplex PCR, the TCRdb table keeps only in-frame clones and is missing some. The sample records hundreds of thousands of clones, about 92% being singletons. Sequenced input: PBMCs. These receptors were obtained from a woman aged 25-40 years in good health and CMV-seronegative.

This chain links TRBV5-6 with TRBJ2-2, with D unclear. CDR1 and CDR2 from the germline V gene are SGHDT and YYEEEE. The CDR3 sequence is 15 residues long. V was trimmed by 0 bases and J by 1 base, leaving 7 bases between them. CDR3 in DNA: TGTGCCAGCAGCTTGGTGGGGATGAACACCGGGGAGCTGTTTTTT. As protein: CASSLVGMNTGELFF.

This clone was seen only once. The sample holds other DNA sequences that translate to the same CDR3. This chain links TRBV5-1 with TRBJ2-3, with D maybe TRBD2 (5 bases). The CDR3 is 12 residues long. V dropped 0 bases and J dropped 6 bases, with 5 bases sitting between them. Per the germline V gene, CDR1 is SGHRS and CDR2 is YFSETQ. This CDR3 reads CASSLVADTQYF. The CDR3 bases are TGCGCCAGCAGCTTGGTAGCGGATACGCAGTATTTT.

The chain is built from TRBV28 and TRBJ2-3, with D unclear. Germline assignment: CDR1 MDHEN and CDR2 SYDVKM. CDR3 length equals 15 residues. With 9 bases removed from V and 4 bases from J, the gap between germline ends came to 20 bases. CDR3 residues: CASCVGSLRADTQYF. In DNA, the CDR3 is TGTGCCAGTTGCGTAGGGTCTCTACGGGCAGATACGCAGTATTTT.

V gene TRBV7-3 combines with J gene TRBJ2-3; D may match TRBD1 or TRBD2 (5 bases each). The CDR3 spans 18 residues. The germline gives CDR1 SGHTA, CDR2 FQGTGA. Trimming stripped 4 bases from V and 0 bases from J, with 20 bases between. This CDR3 reads CASSSPPGRPSSTDTQYF. CDR3 sequence (DNA): TGTGCCAGCAGCTCCCCTCCGGGACGCCCATCTAGCACAGATACGCAGTATTTT.

The chain carries TRBV2 and TRBJ2-1; D is undetermined. CDR1 is SNHLY and CDR2 is FYNNEI in the germline V gene. V was cut by 0 bases and J by 4 bases, with 7 bases left in between. The CDR3 totals 14 residues. The CDR3 nucleotides read TGTGCCAGCAGTGAAGCGACTCCGTACAATGAGCAGTTCTTC. Amino acid sequence: CASSEATPYNEQFF.

The CDR3 is CASSRTTARYGYTF. Written as DNA, the CDR3 is TGTGCCAGCAGCCGTACGACAGCTAGGTATGGCTACACCTTC. The rearrangement links TRBV9 to TRBJ1-2; a possible D gene is TRBD1 (5 bases). With 4 bases removed from V and 5 bases from J, the gap between germline ends came to 15 bases. Germline V gene sequence: CDR1 SGDLS, CDR2 YYNGEE. The CDR3 contains 14 residues.

For this clone: This same CDR3 is encoded by further DNA sequences in the sample. The chain uses TRBV27 and TRBJ2-7, with a possible D match to TRBD2 (5 bases). Germline values: CDR1 MNHEY, CDR2 SMNVEV (reference sequence). The CDR3 is made up of 13 amino acids. The ends were cut back, 0 bases at V and 3 bases at J, with 6 bases in the middle. DNA for the CDR3: TGTGCCAGCAGTTTATCCCGGGACTACGAGCAGTACTTC. Translating gives CASSLSRDYEQYF.

The rearrangement links TRBV11-2 to TRBJ2-1, with D perhaps being TRBD1 or TRBD2 (5 bases each). V was trimmed by 4 bases and J by 0 bases, leaving 19 bases between them. Germline V gives CDR1 SGHAT, CDR2 FQNNGV. The CDR3 covers 18 residues. CDR3 DNA: TGTGCCAGCAGCTCCCCGGGACCCCTGTCCAGCTCCTACAATGAGCAGTTCTTC. It is translated as CASSSPGPLSSSYNEQFF.

The chain recombines TRBV19 with TRBJ1-4; D unresolved. In germline, CDR1 is LNHDA, CDR2 SQIVND (reference sequence). Trimming pared 3 bases from V and 10 bases from J, leaving 12 bases between. The CDR3 covers 13 residues. DNA for the CDR3: TGTGCCAGTAGTATTGGGCAGGAGGGAAAACTGTTTTTT. Encoded protein: CASSIGQEGKLFF. Looking up the rest from reference TRBV19 and TRBJ1-4 gives the full variable domain: DGGITQSPKYLFRKEGQNVTLSCEQNLNHDAMYWYRQDPGQGLRLIYYSQIVNDFQKGDIAEGYSVSREKKESFPLTVTSAQKNPTAFYLCASSIGQEGKLFFGSGTQLSVL.

The chain is built from TRBV10-2 and TRBJ1-2, with TRBD1 matching 8 bases. Trimming took 6 bases from V and 4 from J; bases not matched to a gene: 7. This CDR3 is 14 amino acids long. Per the germline V gene, CDR1 is WSHSY and CDR2 is SAAADI. The CDR3 protein is CASSAGRGLYGYTF. The CDR3 nucleotides read TGCGCCAGCAGCGCCGGCAGGGGGCTCTATGGCTACACCTTC.

The rearrangement links TRBV5-5 to TRBJ2-7, with D possibly matching TRBD1 (5 bases). V lost 4 bases and J 1 base, leaving 9 bases between the germline ends. This CDR3 region has 13 residues. The germline gives CDR1 SGHKS, CDR2 YYEKEE (reference sequence). CDR3 DNA sequence: TGTGCCAGCAGCCCGGACATTTCCTACGAGCAGTACTTC. Translation: CASSPDISYEQYF.

This sequence joins TRBV2 and TRBJ2-1; TRBD2 is a possible D gene (6 bases). This CDR3 has 15 residues. Between the trimmed V and J ends, which lost 6 bases and 0 bases, there was a span of 12 bases. Germline CDR1 is SNHLY and CDR2 is FYNNEI. The CDR3 nucleotides are TGTGCCAGCAGCCCGGGACTCAACTCCTACAATGAGCAGTTCTTC. Encoded protein: CASSPGLNSYNEQFF.

The chain couples TRBV28 to TRBJ2-7; D is perhaps TRBD1 or TRBD2 (5 bases each). V was clipped by 10 bases and J by 2 bases, with 21 bases between them. The CDR3 has 15 amino acids. Germline-derived CDR1 and CDR2 are MDHEN and SYDVKM. CDR3 residues: CATESPGRLTYEQYF. CDR3 coding DNA: TGTGCCACCGAATCTCCGGGACGGCTTACCTACGAGCAGTACTTC.

This clone was counted between two and nine times. The V and J genes are TRBV5-6 and TRBJ1-1, with D maybe TRBD1 (5 bases). The CDR3 extends over 13 amino acids. The V end was cut by 4 bases, the J end by 8 bases, with 15 bases between. Germline CDR1 reads SGHDT; CDR2 reads YYEEEE. CDR3 DNA: TGTGCCAGCAGCGGGGTCGGGGGGATAGAAGCTTTCTTT. This translates into CASSGVGGIEAFF. The whole variable domain, filled in from reference TRBV5-6 and TRBJ1-1, reads DAGVTQSPTHLIKTRGQQVTLRCSPKSGHDTVSWYQQALGQGPQFIFQYYEEEERQRGNFPDRFSGHQFPNYSSELNVNALLLGDSALYLCASSGVGGIEAFFGQGTRLTVV.

The CDR3 loop is CASSLSSPTDTQYF. DNA for the CDR3: TGTGCCAGCAGCTTAAGTTCGCCGACAGATACGCAGTATTTT. The chain recombines TRBV7-3 with TRBJ2-3; D is unresolved. The CDR3 contains 14 residues. The V gene's germline CDR1 is SGHTA and CDR2 FQGTGA. Trimming took off 1 base at V and 3 bases at J, with 8 bases between the two ends.

The V and J genes are TRBV19 and TRBJ2-1; D may be TRBD2 (5 bases). From germline, CDR1 is LNHDA and CDR2 SQIVND (reference sequence). V lost 1 base and J 3 bases, leaving 10 bases between the germline ends. The CDR3 length is 15 residues. CDR3 in DNA: TGTGCCAGTAGTATAGTCGGGAAAAGCTACAATGAGCAGTTCTTC. As protein: CASSIVGKSYNEQFF.

This chain uses TRBV27 with TRBJ2-1; 14 nucleotides agree with TRBD2. Trimming took 8 bases from V and 3 from J; bases not matched to a gene: 3. The CDR3 is 15 residues long. CDR1 is MNHEY and CDR2 is SMNVEV in the germline V gene (reference sequence). The CDR3 protein is CASGTSGSIYNEQFF. CDR3 bases: TGTGCCAGCGGGACTAGCGGGAGTATCTACAATGAGCAGTTCTTC.

The chain couples TRBV27 to TRBJ2-7, with D unclear. Per germline, CDR1 MNHEY and CDR2 SMNVEV (reference sequence). The V end was cut by 4 bases, the J end by 2 bases, with 12 bases between. This CDR3 contains 14 residues. The CDR3 reads CASSSGTAAYEQYF. The CDR3 DNA follows: TGTGCCAGCAGTTCCGGAACCGCCGCCTACGAGCAGTACTTC.

J is TRBJ2-1 and V is TRBV13; 7 positions match TRBD2. The CDR3 spans 17 residues. Germline lookup yields CDR1 PRHDT and CDR2 FYEKMQ (reference sequence). With V trimmed by 1 base and J by 9 bases, 15 bases remained unmatched. CDR3 sequence (DNA): TGTGCCAGCAGCTTAGTCTTGGCTAGCGGACGAGAATCTGAGCAGTTCTTC. Encoded protein: CASSLVLASGRESEQFF.

The chain links TRBV28 to TRBJ1-5; D possibly corresponds to TRBD1 (5 bases). The germline V gene has CDR1 MDHEN and CDR2 SYDVKM. This CDR3 is 19 amino acids long. The ends were cut back, 1 base at V and 0 bases at J, with 19 bases in the middle. The CDR3: CASSLYGREGKFSNQPQHF. The CDR3 coding sequence is TGTGCCAGCAGTTTATACGGCAGGGAGGGCAAGTTTAGCAATCAGCCCCAGCATTTT.

This clone was detected only once. The rearrangement joins TRBV6-1 to TRBJ1-1; no clear D gene. Trimming shortened V by 2 bases and J by 0 bases, and 7 bases separated the two germline ends. The CDR3 covers 14 residues. Germline CDR1 reads MNHNS; CDR2 reads SASEGT. The DNA for the CDR3 is TGTGCCAGCAGTGAATTCAGGATGAACACTGAAGCTTTCTTT. Residues: CASSEFRMNTEAFF.

V gene TRBV7-5 combines with J gene TRBJ2-7; the listed D gene, TRBD2, was not tested against the DNA. TRBV7-5 corresponds to a pseudogene. The CDR3 is 11 residues long. DNA for the CDR3: TGTGTCAGAAGCTCCTCGAGGGAGCAGTACTTC. Translating it yields CVRSSSREQYF.

This chain uses TRBV10-3 with TRBJ1-5, with 10 bases identical to TRBD1. The V gene's germline CDR1 is ENHRY and CDR2 SYGVKD. The CDR3 extends over 16 amino acids. V shed 3 bases, J shed 2 bases, and the junction held 4 bases outside the gene matches. The CDR3 protein is CAISDPGTGGNQPQHF. The CDR3 DNA sequence: TGTGCCATCAGTGACCCCGGGACAGGGGGCAATCAGCCCCAGCATTTT.

This rearrangement joins TRBV7-7 to TRBJ2-1; maybe TRBD2 (5 bases). The CDR3 runs 14 residues. Germline loops: CDR1 SSHAT, CDR2 FNYEAQ (reference sequence). Deletions cut 2 bases from V and 4 bases from J, with 9 bases between. CDR3 bases: TGTGCCAGCAGCTTAAGGAGCGGTTACAATGAGCAGTTCTTC. It codes for CASSLRSGYNEQFF.

The chain couples TRBV11-3 to TRBJ2-2; 10 bases are shared with TRBD2. Germline CDR1 SGHNT, CDR2 YENEEA. Trimming cost V 8 bases and J 5 bases; bases outside gene matches: 20. The CDR3 is 19 residues long. This chain's CDR3 is CASSPPLAGPTERTGELFF. For the CDR3, the DNA is TGTGCCAGCTCCCCCCCACTAGCGGGGCCGACAGAACGAACCGGGGAGCTGTTTTTT.